The T cell receptor (beta chain) under discussion was sequenced for a study of spatial heterogeneity in lung cancer. Study-wide points: Detection of ubiquitous tumor TCRs in blood was higher at resection than follow-up.

This clonotype has ten or more counts. The antigen remains undetermined. TCRdb independently ran MiXCR on the 5' RACE reads; one entry per CDR3 protein. The repertoire holds tens of thousands of distinct CDR3 sequences, with approximately 7.5% as singletons. Germline CDR1 is MDHEN and CDR2 is SYDVKM. The V gene lost 2 bases and the J gene lost 0 bases, with 2 bases spanning the gap. The CDR3 loop spans 14 amino acids. As to time point: sample taken at primary tumor resection. Tumor, nontumor lung or frozen PBMC supplied whole RNA that was sequenced unsorted. Specimen: PBMCs, collected at surgery. The receptor comes from a male donor with early-stage non-small cell lung cancer. The chain employs TRBV28 and TRBJ2-6; D call uncertain. CDR3 region: CASSLSSGANVLTF. CDR3 DNA: TGTGCCAGCAGTTTAAGCTCTGGGGCCAACGTCCTGACTTTC.